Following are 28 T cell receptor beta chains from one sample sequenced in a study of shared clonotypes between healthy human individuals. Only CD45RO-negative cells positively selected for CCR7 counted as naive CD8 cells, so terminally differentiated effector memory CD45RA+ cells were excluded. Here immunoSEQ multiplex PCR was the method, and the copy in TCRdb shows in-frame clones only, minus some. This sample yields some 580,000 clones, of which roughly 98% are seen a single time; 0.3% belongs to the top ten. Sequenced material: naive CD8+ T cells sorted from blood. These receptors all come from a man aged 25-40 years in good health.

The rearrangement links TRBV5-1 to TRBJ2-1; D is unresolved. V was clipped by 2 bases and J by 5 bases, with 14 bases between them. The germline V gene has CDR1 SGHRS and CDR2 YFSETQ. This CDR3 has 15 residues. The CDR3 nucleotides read TGCGCCAGCAGCTTACAAGTGGGCCTAAACAATGAGCAGTTCTTC. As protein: CASSLQVGLNNEQFF.

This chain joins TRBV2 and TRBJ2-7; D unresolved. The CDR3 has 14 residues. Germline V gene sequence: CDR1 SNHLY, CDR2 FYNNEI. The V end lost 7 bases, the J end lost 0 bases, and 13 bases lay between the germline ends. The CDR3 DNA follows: TGTGCCAGCACGACTGGCAGGAGCTCCTACGAGCAGTACTTC. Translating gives CASTTGRSSYEQYF.

As DNA, the CDR3 is TGTGCCAGCAGCCCGCTGAAGGAGGGTTCTGGAAACACCATATATTTT. It encodes CASSPLKEGSGNTIYF. V gene TRBV5-8 combines with J gene TRBJ1-3, with D unresolved. The V end lost 4 bases, the J end lost 1 base, and 15 bases lay between the germline ends. CDR3 length equals 16 residues. The germline V gene has CDR1 SGHTS and CDR2 YDEGEE.

This CDR3 is CASSHGLSFYEQYF. The CDR3 DNA is TGTGCCAGCAGCCACGGGTTAAGTTTCTACGAGCAGTACTTC. The chain carries TRBV27 and TRBJ2-7, with D unresolved. The CDR3 is 14 amino acids. The germline V gene encodes CDR1 MNHEY and CDR2 SMNVEV (reference sequence). Trimming shortened V by 6 bases and J by 3 bases, and 15 bases separated the two germline ends.

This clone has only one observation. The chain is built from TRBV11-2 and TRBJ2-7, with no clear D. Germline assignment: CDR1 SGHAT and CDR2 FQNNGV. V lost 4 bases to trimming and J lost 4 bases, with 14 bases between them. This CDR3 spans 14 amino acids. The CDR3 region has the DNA TGTGCCAGCAGCTCATCCGGCAGCACATACGAGCAGTACTTC. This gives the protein CASSSSGSTYEQYF.

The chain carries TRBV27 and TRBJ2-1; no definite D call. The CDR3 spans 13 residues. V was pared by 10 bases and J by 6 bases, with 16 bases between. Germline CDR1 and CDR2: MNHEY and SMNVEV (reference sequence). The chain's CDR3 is CATIAPDVNEQFF. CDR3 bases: TGTGCCACCATTGCGCCCGACGTCAATGAGCAGTTCTTC.

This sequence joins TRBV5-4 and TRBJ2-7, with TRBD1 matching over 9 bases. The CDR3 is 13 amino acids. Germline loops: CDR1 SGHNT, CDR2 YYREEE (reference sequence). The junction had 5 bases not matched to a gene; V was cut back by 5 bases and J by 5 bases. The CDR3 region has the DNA TGTGCCAGCAGGTACAGGGGGCGCGACGAGCAGTACTTC. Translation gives CASRYRGRDEQYF.

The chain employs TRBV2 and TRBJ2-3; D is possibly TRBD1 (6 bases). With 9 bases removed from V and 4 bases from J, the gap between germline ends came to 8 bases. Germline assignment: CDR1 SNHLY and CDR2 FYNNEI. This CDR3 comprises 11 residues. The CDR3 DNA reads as TGTGCCAGACAGGGCGCAGATACGCAGTATTTT. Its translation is CARQGADTQYF.

CDR3 region: CASSSPTGGTGGNEQFF. The CDR3, as DNA: TGTGCCAGCAGCTCCCCAACCGGAGGGACAGGGGGCAATGAGCAGTTCTTC. V gene TRBV7-9 combines with J gene TRBJ2-1, with 11 nucleotides matching TRBD1. The germline CDR1 and CDR2 sequences are SEHNR and FQNEAQ (reference sequence). With V trimmed by 4 bases and J by 6 bases, 11 bases remained unmatched. This CDR3 has 17 amino acids.

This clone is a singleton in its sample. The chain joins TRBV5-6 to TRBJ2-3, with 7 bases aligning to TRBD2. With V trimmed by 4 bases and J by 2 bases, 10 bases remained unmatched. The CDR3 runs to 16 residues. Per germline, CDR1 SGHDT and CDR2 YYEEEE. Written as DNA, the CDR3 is TGTGCCAGCAGCGCATACCGGGACTACTCCACAGATACGCAGTATTTT. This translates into CASSAYRDYSTDTQYF.

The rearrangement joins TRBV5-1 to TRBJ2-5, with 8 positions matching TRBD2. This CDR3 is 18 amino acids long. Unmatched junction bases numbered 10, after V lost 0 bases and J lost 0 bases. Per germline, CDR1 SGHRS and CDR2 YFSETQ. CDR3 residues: CASSLAGLAGEYQETQYF. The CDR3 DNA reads TGCGCCAGCAGCTTGGCGGGCCTAGCGGGCGAGTACCAAGAGACCCAGTACTTC.

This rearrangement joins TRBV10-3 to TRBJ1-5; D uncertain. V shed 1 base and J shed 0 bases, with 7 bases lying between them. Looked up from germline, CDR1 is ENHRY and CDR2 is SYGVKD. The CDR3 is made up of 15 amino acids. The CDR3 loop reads CAISEFGDSNQPQHF. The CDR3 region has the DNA TGTGCCATCAGTGAGTTTGGGGATAGCAATCAGCCCCAGCATTTT.

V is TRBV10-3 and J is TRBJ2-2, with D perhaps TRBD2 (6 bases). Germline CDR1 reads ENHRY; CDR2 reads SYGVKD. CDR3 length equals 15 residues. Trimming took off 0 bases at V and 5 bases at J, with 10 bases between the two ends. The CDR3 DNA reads TGTGCCATCAGTGAGTCCGGGAGCAGGACCGGGGAGCTGTTTTTT. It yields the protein CAISESGSRTGELFF.

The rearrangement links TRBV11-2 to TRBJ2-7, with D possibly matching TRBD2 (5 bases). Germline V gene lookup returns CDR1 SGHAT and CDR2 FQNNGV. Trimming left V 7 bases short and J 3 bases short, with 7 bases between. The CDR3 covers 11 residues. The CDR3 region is CASTEGYEQYF. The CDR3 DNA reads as TGTGCCAGCACCGAGGGCTACGAGCAGTACTTC.

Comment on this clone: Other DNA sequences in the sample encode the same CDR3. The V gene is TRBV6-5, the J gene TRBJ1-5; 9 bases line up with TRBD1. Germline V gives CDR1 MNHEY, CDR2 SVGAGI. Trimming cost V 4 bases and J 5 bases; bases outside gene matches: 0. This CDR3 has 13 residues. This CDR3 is CASSWTGDQPQHF. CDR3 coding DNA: TGTGCCAGCAGTTGGACAGGGGATCAGCCCCAGCATTTT.

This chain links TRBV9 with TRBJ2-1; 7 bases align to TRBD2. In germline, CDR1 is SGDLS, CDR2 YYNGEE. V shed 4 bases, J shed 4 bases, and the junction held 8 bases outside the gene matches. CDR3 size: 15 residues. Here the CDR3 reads CASSTLGGLYNEQFF. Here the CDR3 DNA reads TGTGCCAGCAGCACTCTCGGGGGACTATACAATGAGCAGTTCTTC.

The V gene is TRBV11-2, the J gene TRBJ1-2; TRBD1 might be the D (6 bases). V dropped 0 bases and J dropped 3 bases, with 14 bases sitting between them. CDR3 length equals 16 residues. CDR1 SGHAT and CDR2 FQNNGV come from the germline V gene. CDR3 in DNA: TGTGCCAGCAGCTTAGATCTTCCAGGGGAAGACTATGGCTACACCTTC. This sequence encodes CASSLDLPGEDYGYTF.

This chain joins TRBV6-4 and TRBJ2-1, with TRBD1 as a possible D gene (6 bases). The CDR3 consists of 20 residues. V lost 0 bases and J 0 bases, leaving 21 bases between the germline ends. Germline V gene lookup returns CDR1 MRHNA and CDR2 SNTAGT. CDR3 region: CASSDSSFPQGHYSYNEQFF. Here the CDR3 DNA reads TGTGCCAGCAGTGACTCTTCGTTCCCCCAGGGACACTACTCCTACAATGAGCAGTTCTTC.

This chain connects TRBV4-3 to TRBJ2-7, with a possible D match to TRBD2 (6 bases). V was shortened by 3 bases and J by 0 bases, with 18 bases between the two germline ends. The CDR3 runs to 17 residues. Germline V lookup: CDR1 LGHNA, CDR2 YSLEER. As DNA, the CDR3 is TGCGCCAGCAGCCACGAGGGGACGGGAGTGAACTCCTACGAGCAGTACTTC. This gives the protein CASSHEGTGVNSYEQYF.

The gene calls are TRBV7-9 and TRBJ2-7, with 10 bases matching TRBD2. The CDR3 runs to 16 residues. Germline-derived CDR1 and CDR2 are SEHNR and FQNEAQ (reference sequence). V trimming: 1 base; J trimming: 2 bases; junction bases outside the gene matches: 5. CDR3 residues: CASSLVASGSPYEQYF. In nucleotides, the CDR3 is TGTGCCAGCAGCTTAGTTGCTAGCGGGAGTCCCTACGAGCAGTACTTC.

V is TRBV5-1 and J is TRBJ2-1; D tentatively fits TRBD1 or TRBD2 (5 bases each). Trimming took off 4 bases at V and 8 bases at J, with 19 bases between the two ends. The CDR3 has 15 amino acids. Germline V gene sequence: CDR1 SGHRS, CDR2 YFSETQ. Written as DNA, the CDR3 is TGCGCCAGCAGCCAGGGACCGATAGGCATCGATGAGCAGTTCTTC. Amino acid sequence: CASSQGPIGIDEQFF.

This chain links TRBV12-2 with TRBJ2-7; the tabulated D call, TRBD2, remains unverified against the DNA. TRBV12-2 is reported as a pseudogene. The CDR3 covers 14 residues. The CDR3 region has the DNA TGTGCAAGTCACAAGAGCGGGAGGGGCTGCGAGCAGTACTTC. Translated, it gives CASHKSGRGCEQYF.

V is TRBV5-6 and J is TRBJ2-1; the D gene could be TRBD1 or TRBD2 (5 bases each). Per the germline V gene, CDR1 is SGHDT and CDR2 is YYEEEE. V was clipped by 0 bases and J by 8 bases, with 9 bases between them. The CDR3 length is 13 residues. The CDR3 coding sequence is TGTGCCAGCAGCTTGGCCTCGGGGCATGAGCAGTTCTTC. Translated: CASSLASGHEQFF.

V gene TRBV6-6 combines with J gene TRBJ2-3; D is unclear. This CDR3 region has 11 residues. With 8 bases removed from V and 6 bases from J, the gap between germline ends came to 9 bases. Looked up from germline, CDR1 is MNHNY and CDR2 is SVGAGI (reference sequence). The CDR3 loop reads CASGLADTQYF. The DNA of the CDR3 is TGTGCCAGCGGTCTCGCGGATACGCAGTATTTT.

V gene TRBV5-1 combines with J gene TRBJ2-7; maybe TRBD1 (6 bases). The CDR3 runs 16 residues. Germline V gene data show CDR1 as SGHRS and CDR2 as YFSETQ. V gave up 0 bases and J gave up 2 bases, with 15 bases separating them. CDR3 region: CASSLVPTGMPYEQYF. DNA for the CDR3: TGCGCCAGCAGCTTGGTACCTACAGGGATGCCCTACGAGCAGTACTTC. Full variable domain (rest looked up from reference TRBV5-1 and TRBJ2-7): KAGVTQTPRYLIKTRGQQVTLSCSPISGHRSVSWYQQTPGQGLQFLFEYFSETQRNKGNFPGRFSGRQFSNSRSEMNVSTLELGDSALYLCASSLVPTGMPYEQYFGPGTRLTVT.

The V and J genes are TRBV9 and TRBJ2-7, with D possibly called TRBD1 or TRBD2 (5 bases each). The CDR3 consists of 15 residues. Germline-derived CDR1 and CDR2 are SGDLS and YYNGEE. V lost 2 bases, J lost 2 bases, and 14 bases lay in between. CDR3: CASSVGGEVPYEQYF. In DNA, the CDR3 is TGTGCCAGCAGCGTTGGGGGAGAGGTTCCCTACGAGCAGTACTTC.

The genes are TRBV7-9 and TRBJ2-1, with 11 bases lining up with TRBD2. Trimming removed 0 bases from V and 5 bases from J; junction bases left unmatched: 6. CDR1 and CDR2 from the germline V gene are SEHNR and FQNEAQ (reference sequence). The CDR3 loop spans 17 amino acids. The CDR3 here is CASSLAKSSGRDNEQFF. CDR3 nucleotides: TGTGCCAGCAGCTTAGCGAAGAGTAGCGGGAGGGACAATGAGCAGTTCTTC.

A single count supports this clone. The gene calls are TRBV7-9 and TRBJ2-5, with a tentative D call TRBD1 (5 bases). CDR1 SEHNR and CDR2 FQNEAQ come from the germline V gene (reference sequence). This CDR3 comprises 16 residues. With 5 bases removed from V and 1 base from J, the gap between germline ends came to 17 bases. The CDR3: CASSQVNRRGQETQYF. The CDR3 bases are TGTGCCAGCAGCCAGGTAAACAGGCGAGGCCAAGAGACCCAGTACTTC.